This T cell receptor (beta chain) was documented in a study of human T cells and chemical hapten exposure. In its sample, this clonotype was seen a few times. CDR3 length: 18 amino acids. Trimming pared 0 bases from V and 6 bases from J, leaving 20 bases between. Germline-derived CDR1 and CDR2 are SGHAT and FQDESV (reference sequence). Indicated time point: patch test 2, 6 weeks after DPC sensitization. Treatment described: therapeutic diphenylcyclopropenone sensitization with weekly scalp DPC. TCRdb re-called the RACE reads through MiXCR, storing one row per CDR3 protein. The table lists some 54,000 distinct CDR3 sequences, over 9.5% of them singletons, with roughly 1.7% in the top ten.

V and J are TRBV11-1 and TRBJ1-4, with D possibly matching TRBD1 (6 bases). Sequences were derived from whole blood, sampled in connection with sensitization to the hapten diphenylcyclopropenone (DPC). The receptor was isolated from a woman in her 50s with alopecia areata. Some clones in this sample may be carry-over from other donors' samples. CDR3 protein: CASSLAASPGQGDEKLFF. The CDR3 nucleotides are TGTGCCAGCAGCTTAGCGGCTTCACCGGGACAAGGGGATGAAAAACTGTTTTTT.